The 23 T cell receptor beta chains in this list originate from one sample, sequenced in a study of cytomegalovirus exposure and HLA in healthy donors. The study ran its PCR with 60 Vbeta and 13 Jbeta primers. TCRdb's table, derived via immunoSEQ multiplex PCR, lists solely in-frame clones and lacks some. This table has over 100,000 clones, 50% to 80% appearing once. Material for sequencing was PBMCs. The receptors originated from a woman aged 40 to 55 in good health and CMV-seropositive.

V usage is TRBV2 and J usage is TRBJ1-4; unclear D gene. Trimming shortened V by 4 bases and J by 3 bases, and 9 bases separated the two germline ends. CDR1 is SNHLY, CDR2 FYNNEI, per germline. CDR3 size: 14 residues. This CDR3 reads CASSADGANEKLFF. CDR3 coding DNA: TGTGCCAGCAGTGCAGACGGAGCTAATGAAAAACTGTTTTTT.

This chain connects TRBV5-4 to TRBJ2-1; TRBD2 aligns across 12 bases. CDR3 length: 16 amino acids. Trimming at V came to 4 bases and at J to 4 bases, leaving 6 bases not matched to a gene. The V gene's germline CDR1 is SGHNT and CDR2 YYREEE (reference sequence). The CDR3 bases are TGTGCCAGCAGCCCCGCCGGGACTAGCGGGTACAATGAGCAGTTCTTC. Its translation: CASSPAGTSGYNEQFF.

This chain links TRBV14 with TRBJ2-7; D perhaps matches TRBD1 (6 bases). The germline gives CDR1 SGHDN, CDR2 FVKESK. CDR3 length: 15 residues. V dropped 4 bases and J dropped 2 bases, with 15 bases sitting between them. In DNA, the CDR3 is TGTGCCAGCAGCCTCCAACAGGGATCCCCCTACGAGCAGTACTTC. Translation: CASSLQQGSPYEQYF.

The table lists this clone with many counts. The CDR3 reads CASSSPLAGAGDEQFF. As DNA, the CDR3 is TGTGCCAGTAGTTCCCCACTAGCGGGAGCTGGAGATGAGCAGTTCTTC. This chain links TRBV19 with TRBJ2-1, with 11 bases matching TRBD2. From germline, CDR1 is LNHDA and CDR2 SQIVND (reference sequence). The CDR3 is 16 amino acids. Trimming removed 5 bases from V and 8 bases from J; junction bases left unmatched: 11.

The chain links TRBV11-2 to TRBJ1-2, with D possibly TRBD1 on 6 matching bases. From germline, CDR1 is SGHAT and CDR2 FQNNGV. This CDR3 spans 14 amino acids. Trimming took 4 bases from V and 4 from J, leaving 13 bases between them. CDR3 in amino acids: CASSWQGTGYGYTF. CDR3 sequence (DNA): TGTGCCAGCAGCTGGCAGGGGACGGGCTATGGCTACACCTTC.

This chain uses TRBV10-3 with TRBJ1-1; 7 positions match TRBD1. In germline, CDR1 is ENHRY, CDR2 SYGVKD. This CDR3 comprises 14 residues. V gave up 4 bases and J gave up 5 bases; unmatched junction bases: 7. The CDR3 protein is CAISVGQGGTEAFF. In DNA, the CDR3 is TGTGCCATCAGTGTGGGCCAGGGGGGAACTGAAGCTTTCTTT.

The V gene is TRBV19, the J gene TRBJ2-3, with 11 bases aligning to TRBD2. The V gene end was trimmed by 9 bases and the J gene end by 4 bases; junction bases not matched to a gene: 9. Germline V gives CDR1 LNHDA, CDR2 SQIVND (reference sequence). The length of the CDR3 is 15 residues. CDR3 in amino acids: CASLGLAGGSDTQYF. The CDR3, as DNA: TGTGCCAGCCTGGGGCTAGCGGGAGGATCAGATACGCAGTATTTT. The full variable domain, completed using reference TRBV19 and TRBJ2-3, is DGGITQSPKYLFRKEGQNVTLSCEQNLNHDAMYWYRQDPGQGLRLIYYSQIVNDFQKGDIAEGYSVSREKKESFPLTVTSAQKNPTAFYLCASLGLAGGSDTQYFGPGTRLTVL.

The chain employs TRBV5-4 and TRBJ2-7; TRBD2 agrees at 11 bases. The germline CDR1 and CDR2 sequences are SGHNT and YYREEE (reference sequence). The CDR3 covers 15 residues. The V segment lost 2 bases and the J segment 4 bases; nucleotides outside the gene matches: 5. In DNA, the CDR3 is TGTGCCAGCAGCTTCGGGGGACTAGCGGATTACGAGCAGTACTTC. It translates to CASSFGGLADYEQYF.

The chain recombines TRBV6-5 with TRBJ1-6; TRBD1 matches at 7 bases. CDR1 and CDR2 from the germline V gene are MNHEY and SVGAGI. The CDR3 loop spans 15 amino acids. Trimming took 6 bases from V and 1 from J; bases not matched to a gene: 3. CDR3 sequence (DNA): TGTGCCAGCAGACACAGGGGTTCCTATAATTCACCCCTCCACTTT. This translates into CASRHRGSYNSPLHF.

The V gene is TRBV19, the J gene TRBJ1-6, with 9 bases fitting TRBD1. The length of the CDR3 is 14 residues. Germline assignment: CDR1 LNHDA and CDR2 SQIVND (reference sequence). The V segment lost 2 bases and the J segment 14 bases; nucleotides outside the gene matches: 7. In nucleotides, the CDR3 is TGTGCCAGTAGTATACGGGGACAGGGAGAAACCCTCCACTTT. It encodes CASSIRGQGETLHF.

The gene calls are TRBV7-9 and TRBJ1-1; D is perhaps TRBD1 (5 bases). The CDR3 totals 14 residues. Trimming shortened V by 3 bases and J by 2 bases, and 10 bases separated the two germline ends. CDR1 and CDR2 (germline): SEHNR, FQNEAQ (reference sequence). As DNA, the CDR3 is TGTGCCAGCAGCTTCAAAGGGGCCAACACTGAAGCTTTCTTT. Its translation is CASSFKGANTEAFF.

The V call is TRBV5-1, the J call TRBJ2-3, with 9 bases identical to TRBD2. CDR3 length: 15 residues. V shed 0 bases and J 4 bases; nucleotides not matched to a gene: 3. Germline V gene lookup returns CDR1 SGHRS and CDR2 YFSETQ. CDR3 sequence (DNA): TGCGCCAGCAGCTTGGCCGGCGGGAGGGCAGATACGCAGTATTTT. The encoded protein is CASSLAGGRADTQYF.

The chain is built from TRBV9 and TRBJ1-1, with unresolved D. Trimming cost V 2 bases and J 1 base, with 12 bases left between them. Per the germline V gene, CDR1 is SGDLS and CDR2 is YYNGEE. CDR3 length equals 15 residues. The CDR3 reads CASSVLGGSNTEAFF. The CDR3 DNA reads as TGTGCCAGCAGCGTCCTCGGAGGGTCGAACACTGAAGCTTTCTTT.

This chain connects TRBV19 to TRBJ2-1; TRBD2 matches at 12 bases. Per germline, CDR1 LNHDA and CDR2 SQIVND (reference sequence). J was trimmed by 0 bases and V by 3 bases; bases with no gene match: 3. The CDR3 extends over 17 amino acids. CDR3 sequence reads: CASSMWTSGTSYNEQFF. The CDR3 DNA follows: TGTGCCAGTAGTATGTGGACTAGCGGGACCTCCTACAATGAGCAGTTCTTC. The complete variable domain, with remaining parts taken from reference TRBV19 and TRBJ2-1, reads DGGITQSPKYLFRKEGQNVTLSCEQNLNHDAMYWYRQDPGQGLRLIYYSQIVNDFQKGDIAEGYSVSREKKESFPLTVTSAQKNPTAFYLCASSMWTSGTSYNEQFFGPGTRLTVL.

The chain carries TRBV11-2 and TRBJ2-3; 11 nucleotides line up with TRBD2. CDR1 is SGHAT and CDR2 is FQNNGV in the germline V gene. With V trimmed by 6 bases and J by 4 bases, 6 bases remained unmatched. The CDR3 loop spans 15 amino acids. CDR3 DNA sequence: TGTGCCAGCAGACCATCGACTAGCGGGGCAGATACGCAGTATTTT. It codes for CASRPSTSGADTQYF. Using reference TRBV11-2 and TRBJ2-3 for the parts outside the CDR3, the full variable domain is EAGVAQSPRYKIIEKRQSVAFWCNPISGHATLYWYQQILGQGPKLLIQFQNNGVVDDSQLPKDRFSAERLKGVDSTLKIQPAKLEDSAVYLCASRPSTSGADTQYFGPGTRLTVL.

V usage is TRBV19 and J usage is TRBJ2-7; D is undetermined. This CDR3 has 14 amino acids. From germline, CDR1 is LNHDA and CDR2 SQIVND (reference sequence). Between the trimmed V and J ends, which lost 5 bases and 6 bases, there was a span of 17 bases. CDR3 protein: CASSQSSISLEQYF. CDR3 in DNA: TGTGCCAGTAGTCAGTCCTCAATCTCTCTCGAGCAGTACTTC.

The rearrangement joins TRBV7-9 to TRBJ1-1, with 10 bases that match TRBD1. Germline V CDR1 and CDR2: SEHNR, FQNEAQ (reference sequence). The CDR3 length is 14 residues. Trimming took 3 bases from V and 4 from J; bases not matched to a gene: 2. CDR3 region: CASSFGQGGTEAFF. CDR3 sequence (DNA): TGTGCCAGCAGCTTTGGACAGGGGGGCACTGAAGCTTTCTTT.

The chain has TRBV5-1 and TRBJ2-3, with D uncertain. The V end lost 2 bases, the J end lost 2 bases, and 6 bases lay between the germline ends. The germline gives CDR1 SGHRS, CDR2 YFSETQ. The CDR3 totals 13 residues. This chain's CDR3 is CASSLTTTDTQYF. The DNA of the CDR3 is TGCGCCAGCAGCTTAACAACCACAGATACGCAGTATTTT.

The V call is TRBV30, the J call TRBJ2-7; a weak D match, TRBD2 (5 bases). This CDR3 has 14 amino acids. The germline V and J ends were trimmed by 0 bases and 7 bases, with 16 bases remaining between them. CDR1 GTSNPN and CDR2 SVGIG come from the germline V gene (reference sequence). The CDR3 sequence: CAWSVDLGITEQYF. For the CDR3, the DNA is TGTGCCTGGAGTGTAGACCTCGGGATTACGGAGCAGTACTTC.

In this sample, this clone turned up once. The same CDR3 also results from other DNA sequences found in this sample. V and J are TRBV7-6 and TRBJ1-1, with 7 bases lining up with TRBD1. Germline lookup yields CDR1 SGHVS and CDR2 FNYEAQ. The CDR3 runs 14 residues. Unmatched junction bases numbered 3, after V lost 3 bases and J lost 2 bases. DNA for the CDR3: TGTGCCAGCAGCTTGGGGACAGTTAACACTGAAGCTTTCTTT. Translating gives CASSLGTVNTEAFF. Variable domain in full (rest from reference TRBV7-6 and TRBJ1-1): GAGVSQSPRYKVTKRGQDVALRCDPISGHVSLYWYRQALGQGPEFLTYFNYEAQQDKSGLPNDRFSAERPEGSISTLTIQRTEQRDSAMYRCASSLGTVNTEAFFGQGTRLTVV.

The genes are TRBV28 and TRBJ2-7; the D gene is possibly TRBD2 (6 bases). Trimming removed 2 bases from V and 6 bases from J, with 17 bases in between. Looked up from germline, CDR1 is MDHEN and CDR2 is SYDVKM. This CDR3 has 15 residues. CDR3 DNA sequence: TGTGCCAGCAGTTTACCCGGGACTTCGATCGGCGAGCAGTACTTC. This sequence encodes CASSLPGTSIGEQYF.

The V and J genes are TRBV13 and TRBJ2-5, with 9 nucleotides matching TRBD2. The J call is uncertain, as TRBJ2-7 better fits the DNA end. CDR1 PRHDT and CDR2 FYEKMQ come from the germline V gene (reference sequence). CDR3 length: 19 residues. The chain's CDR3 is CASSSPGRVGAGGPREQYF. For the CDR3, the DNA is TGTGCCAGCAGCTCACCCGGCCGAGTCGGGGCGGGAGGGCCGCGCGAGCAGTACTTC.

This chain connects TRBV30 to TRBJ2-3; TRBD2 agrees at 10 bases. Germline CDR1 and CDR2: GTSNPN and SVGIG (reference sequence). The CDR3 consists of 15 residues. After removal of 4 bases from V and 1 base from J, the junction contained 5 bases not matched to a gene. The CDR3 loop is CAWKNGLAGTDTQYF. The CDR3 DNA reads as TGTGCCTGGAAAAACGGACTAGCGGGCACAGATACGCAGTATTTT.